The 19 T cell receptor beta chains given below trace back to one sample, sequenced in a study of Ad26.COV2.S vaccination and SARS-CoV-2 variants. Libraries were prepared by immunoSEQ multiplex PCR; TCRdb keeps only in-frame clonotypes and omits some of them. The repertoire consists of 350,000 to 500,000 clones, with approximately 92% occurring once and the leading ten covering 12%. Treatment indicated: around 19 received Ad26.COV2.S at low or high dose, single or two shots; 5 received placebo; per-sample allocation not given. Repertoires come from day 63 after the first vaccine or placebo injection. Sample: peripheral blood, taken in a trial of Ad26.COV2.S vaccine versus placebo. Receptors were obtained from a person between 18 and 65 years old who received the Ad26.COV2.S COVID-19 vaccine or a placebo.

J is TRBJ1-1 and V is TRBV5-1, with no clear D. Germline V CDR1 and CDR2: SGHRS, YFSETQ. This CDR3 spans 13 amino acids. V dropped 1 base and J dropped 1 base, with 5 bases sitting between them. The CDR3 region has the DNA TGCGCCAGCAGCTTGTTTAAGAACACTGAAGCTTTCTTT. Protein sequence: CASSLFKNTEAFF.

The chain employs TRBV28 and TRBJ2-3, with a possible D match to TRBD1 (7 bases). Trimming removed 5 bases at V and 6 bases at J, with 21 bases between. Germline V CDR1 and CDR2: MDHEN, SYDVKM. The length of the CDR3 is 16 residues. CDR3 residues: CASSVPQGTLGDTQYF. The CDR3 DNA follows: TGTGCCAGCAGTGTCCCACAGGGGACTCTTGGGGATACGCAGTATTTT.

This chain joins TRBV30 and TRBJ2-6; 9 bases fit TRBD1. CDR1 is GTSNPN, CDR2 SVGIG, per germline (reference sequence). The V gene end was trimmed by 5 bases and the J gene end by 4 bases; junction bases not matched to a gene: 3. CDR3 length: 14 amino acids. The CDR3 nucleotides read TGTGCCTGGGGGACAGGGTCGGGGGCCAACGTCCTGACTTTC. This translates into CAWGTGSGANVLTF.

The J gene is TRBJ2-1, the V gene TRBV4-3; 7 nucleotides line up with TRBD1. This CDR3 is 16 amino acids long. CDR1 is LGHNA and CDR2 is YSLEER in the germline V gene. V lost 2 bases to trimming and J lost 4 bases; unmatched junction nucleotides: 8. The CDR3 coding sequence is TGCGCCAGCAGCCAACAGACAGGGAAACTTTACAATGAGCAGTTCTTC. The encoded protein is CASSQQTGKLYNEQFF.

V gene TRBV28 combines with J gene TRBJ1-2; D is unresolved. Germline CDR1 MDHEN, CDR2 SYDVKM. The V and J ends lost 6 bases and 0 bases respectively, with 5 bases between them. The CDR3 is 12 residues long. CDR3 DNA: TGTGCCAGCAGCAAAACTAACTATGGCTACACCTTC. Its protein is CASSKTNYGYTF.

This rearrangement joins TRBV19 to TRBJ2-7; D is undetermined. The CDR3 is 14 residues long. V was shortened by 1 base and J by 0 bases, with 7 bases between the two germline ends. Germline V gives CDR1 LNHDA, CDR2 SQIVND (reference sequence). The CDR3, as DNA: TGTGCCAGTAGTATAGCCCCTAGCTCCTACGAGCAGTACTTC. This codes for CASSIAPSSYEQYF.

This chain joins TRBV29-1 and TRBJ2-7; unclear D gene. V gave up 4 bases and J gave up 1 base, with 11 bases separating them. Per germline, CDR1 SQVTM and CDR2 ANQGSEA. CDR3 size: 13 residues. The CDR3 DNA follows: TGCAGCGTTGTGCTGTACAGTTCCTACGAGCAGTACTTC. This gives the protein CSVVLYSSYEQYF.

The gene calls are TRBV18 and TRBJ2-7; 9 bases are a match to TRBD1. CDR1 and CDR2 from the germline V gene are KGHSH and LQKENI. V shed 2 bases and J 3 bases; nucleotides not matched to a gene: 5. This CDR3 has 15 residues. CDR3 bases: TGTGCCAGCTCACCAGGACAGGGGTTAAACTACGAGCAGTACTTC. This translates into CASSPGQGLNYEQYF. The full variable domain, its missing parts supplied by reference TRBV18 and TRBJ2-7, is NAGVMQNPRHLVRRRGQEARLRCSPMKGHSHVYWYRQLPEEGLKFMVYLQKENIIDESGMPKERFSAEFPKEGPSILRIQQVVRGDSAAYFCASSPGQGLNYEQYFGPGTRLTVT.

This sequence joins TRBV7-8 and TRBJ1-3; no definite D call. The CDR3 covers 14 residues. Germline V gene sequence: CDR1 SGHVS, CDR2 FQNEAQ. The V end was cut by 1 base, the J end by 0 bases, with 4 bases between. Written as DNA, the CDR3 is TGTGCCAGCAGCTTAGGAGGCTCTGGAAACACCATATATTTT. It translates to CASSLGGSGNTIYF.

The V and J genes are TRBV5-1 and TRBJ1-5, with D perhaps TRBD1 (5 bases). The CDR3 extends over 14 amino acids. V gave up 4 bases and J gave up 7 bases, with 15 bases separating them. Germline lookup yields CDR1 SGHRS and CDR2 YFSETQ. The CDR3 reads CASSRSGPGQPQHF. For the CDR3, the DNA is TGCGCCAGCAGCCGATCAGGGCCAGGGCAGCCCCAGCATTTT.

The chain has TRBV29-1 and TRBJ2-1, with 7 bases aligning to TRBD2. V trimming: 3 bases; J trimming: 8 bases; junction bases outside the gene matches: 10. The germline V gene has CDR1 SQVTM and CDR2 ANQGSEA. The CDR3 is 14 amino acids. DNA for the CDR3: TGCAGCGTTGATATGGGAGGGCCCGGGGATGAGCAGTTCTTC. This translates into CSVDMGGPGDEQFF.

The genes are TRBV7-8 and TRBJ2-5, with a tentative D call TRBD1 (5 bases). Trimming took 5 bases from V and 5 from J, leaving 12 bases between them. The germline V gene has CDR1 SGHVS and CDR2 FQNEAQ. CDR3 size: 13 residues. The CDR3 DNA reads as TGTGCCAGCAGCCGAGGACATGCTGAGACCCAGTACTTC. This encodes CASSRGHAETQYF.

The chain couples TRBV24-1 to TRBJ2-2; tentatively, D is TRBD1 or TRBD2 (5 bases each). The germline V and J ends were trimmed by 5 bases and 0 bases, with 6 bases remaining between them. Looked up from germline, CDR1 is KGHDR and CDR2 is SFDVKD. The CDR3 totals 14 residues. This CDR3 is CATSVGANTGELFF. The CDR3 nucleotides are TGTGCCACCAGTGTGGGGGCGAACACCGGGGAGCTGTTTTTT.

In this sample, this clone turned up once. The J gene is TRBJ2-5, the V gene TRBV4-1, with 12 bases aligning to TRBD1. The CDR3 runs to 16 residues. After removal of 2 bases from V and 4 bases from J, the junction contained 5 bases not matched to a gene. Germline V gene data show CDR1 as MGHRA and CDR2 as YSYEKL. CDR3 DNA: TGCGCCAGCAGCCAACCTGGGACAGGGGGCCTAGAGACCCAGTACTTC. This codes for CASSQPGTGGLETQYF.

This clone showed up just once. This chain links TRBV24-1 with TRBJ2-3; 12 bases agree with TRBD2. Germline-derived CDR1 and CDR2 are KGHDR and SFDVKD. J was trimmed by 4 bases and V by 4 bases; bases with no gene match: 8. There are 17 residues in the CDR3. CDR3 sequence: CATSDHRLAGASDTQYF. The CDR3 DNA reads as TGTGCCACCAGTGACCATAGACTAGCGGGAGCATCAGATACGCAGTATTTT.

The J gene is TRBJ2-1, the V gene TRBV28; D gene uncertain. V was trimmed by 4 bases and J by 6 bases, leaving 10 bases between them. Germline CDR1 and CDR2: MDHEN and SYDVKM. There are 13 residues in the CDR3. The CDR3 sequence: CASSSLVPNEQFF. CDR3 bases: TGTGCCAGCAGTTCGCTAGTTCCCAATGAGCAGTTCTTC. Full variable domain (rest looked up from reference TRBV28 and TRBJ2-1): DVKVTQSSRYLVKRTGEKVFLECVQDMDHENMFWYRQDPGLGLRLIYFSYDVKMKEKGDIPEGYSVSREKKERFSLILESASTNQTSMYLCASSSLVPNEQFFGPGTRLTVL.

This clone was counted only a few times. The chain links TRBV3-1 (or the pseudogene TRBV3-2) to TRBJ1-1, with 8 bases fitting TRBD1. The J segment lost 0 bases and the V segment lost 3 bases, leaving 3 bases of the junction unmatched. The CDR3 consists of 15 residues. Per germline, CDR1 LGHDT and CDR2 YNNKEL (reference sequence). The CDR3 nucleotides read TGTGCCAGCAGCCATTGGGACAGGATGAACACTGAAGCTTTCTTT. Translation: CASSHWDRMNTEAFF.

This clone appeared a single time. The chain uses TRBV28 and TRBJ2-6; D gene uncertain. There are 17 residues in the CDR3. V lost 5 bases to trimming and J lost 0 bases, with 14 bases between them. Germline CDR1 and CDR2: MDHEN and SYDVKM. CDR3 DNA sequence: TGTGCCAGCAGTCGGGCAGCATGGGGCTCTGGGGCCAACGTCCTGACTTTC. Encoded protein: CASSRAAWGSGANVLTF.

CDR3 DNA: TGTGCCAGCTCACTTCTAAATCCCACTCTTAGGAAGTTCTTC. It encodes CASSLLNPTLRKFF. V usage is TRBV18 and J usage is TRBJ2-1; D unresolved. V was trimmed by 4 bases and J by 14 bases, leaving 21 bases between them. CDR3 length: 14 amino acids. The V gene's germline CDR1 is KGHSH and CDR2 LQKENI.